This T cell receptor beta chain was captured in a study of identical twins. Study-level points and caveats: Abundant beta clonotypes from cord blood had fewer insertions, unlike memory repertoires, which showed none.

Remarks on this clonotype: The antigen is undetermined.

Germline V gene lookup returns CDR1 MNHNS and CDR2 SASEGT. This CDR3 is 14 amino acids long. The V and J ends lost 6 bases and 7 bases respectively, with 18 bases between them. Template switching added a universal primer binding site, and final cDNA carried unique molecular identifiers. TCRdb recomputed calls from the 5' RACE reads with MiXCR, one row per CDR3 protein. The sample includes about 220,000 distinct CDR3 sequences, about 7.5% of them seen just once. This same sample was also taken into another study, of yellow fever vaccine responses in identical twins.

The sequencing input was memory (CD45RO+) T cells sorted from blood. The clonotype originates from a woman aged 18-30 years in good health. The rearrangement joins TRBV6-1 to TRBJ1-2; no clear D gene. The CDR3 loop is CASSLQAEDRGYTF. The CDR3 region has the DNA TGTGCCAGCAGCCTCCAAGCAGAGGATCGTGGCTACACCTTC.